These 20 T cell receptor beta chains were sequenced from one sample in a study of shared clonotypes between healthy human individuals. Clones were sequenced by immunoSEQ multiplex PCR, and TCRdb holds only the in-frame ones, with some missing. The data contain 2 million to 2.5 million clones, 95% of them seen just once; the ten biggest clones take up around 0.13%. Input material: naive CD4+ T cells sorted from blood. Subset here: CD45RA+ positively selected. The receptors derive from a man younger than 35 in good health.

The CDR3: CASTPQGGNTGELFF. CDR3 sequence (DNA): TGTGCCAGCACCCCACAGGGGGGTAACACCGGGGAGCTGTTTTTT. The J gene is TRBJ2-2, the V gene TRBV6-6; TRBD1 matches 8 bases. The trim removed 7 bases at V and 2 bases at J, leaving 6 bases unmatched. The CDR3 is made up of 15 amino acids. Germline V lookup: CDR1 MNHNY, CDR2 SVGAGI (reference sequence).

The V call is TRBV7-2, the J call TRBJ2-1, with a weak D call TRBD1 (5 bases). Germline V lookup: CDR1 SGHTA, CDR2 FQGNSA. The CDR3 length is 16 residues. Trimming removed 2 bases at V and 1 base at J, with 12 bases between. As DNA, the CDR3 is TGTGCCAGCAGCTTAAGGGGCGGAAAGTCCTACAATGAGCAGTTCTTC. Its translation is CASSLRGGKSYNEQFF. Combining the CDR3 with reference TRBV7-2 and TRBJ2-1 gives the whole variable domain GAGVSQSPSNKVTEKGKDVELRCDPISGHTALYWYRQSLGQGLEFLIYFQGNSAPDKSGLPSDRFSAERTGGSVSTLTIQRTQQEDSAVYLCASSLRGGKSYNEQFFGPGTRLTVL.

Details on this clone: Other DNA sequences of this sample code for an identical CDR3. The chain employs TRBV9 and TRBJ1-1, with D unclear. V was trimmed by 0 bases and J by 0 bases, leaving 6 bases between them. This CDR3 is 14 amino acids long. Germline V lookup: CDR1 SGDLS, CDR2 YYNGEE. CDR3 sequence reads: CASSVGGMNTEAFF. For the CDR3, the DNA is TGTGCCAGCAGCGTAGGAGGAATGAACACTGAAGCTTTCTTT.

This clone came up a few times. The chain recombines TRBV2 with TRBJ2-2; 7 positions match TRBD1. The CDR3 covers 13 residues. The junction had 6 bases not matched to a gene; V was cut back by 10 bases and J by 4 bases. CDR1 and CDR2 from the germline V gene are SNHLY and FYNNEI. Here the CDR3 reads CATSGQSTGELFF. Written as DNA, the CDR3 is TGTGCCACCTCGGGACAGTCCACCGGGGAGCTGTTTTTT.

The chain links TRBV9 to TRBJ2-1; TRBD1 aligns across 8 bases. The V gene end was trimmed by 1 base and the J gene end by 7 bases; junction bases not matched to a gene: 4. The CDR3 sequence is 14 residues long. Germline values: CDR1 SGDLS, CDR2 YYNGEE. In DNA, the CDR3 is TGTGCCAGCAGCGTAACAGGGGGGTGGAATGAGCAGTTCTTC. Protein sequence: CASSVTGGWNEQFF.

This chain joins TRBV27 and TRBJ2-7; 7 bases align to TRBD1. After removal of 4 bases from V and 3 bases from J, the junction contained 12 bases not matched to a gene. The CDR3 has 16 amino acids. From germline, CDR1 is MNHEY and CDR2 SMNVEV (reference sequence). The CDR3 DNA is TGTGCCAGCAGTTCTCCCTCGACAGGGATTCACTACGAGCAGTACTTC. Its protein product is CASSSPSTGIHYEQYF.

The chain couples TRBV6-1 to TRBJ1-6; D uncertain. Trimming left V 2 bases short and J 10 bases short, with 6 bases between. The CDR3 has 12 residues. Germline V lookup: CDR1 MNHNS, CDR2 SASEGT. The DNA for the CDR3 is TGTGCCAGCAGTGAACGAGGATCACCCCTCCACTTT. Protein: CASSERGSPLHF.

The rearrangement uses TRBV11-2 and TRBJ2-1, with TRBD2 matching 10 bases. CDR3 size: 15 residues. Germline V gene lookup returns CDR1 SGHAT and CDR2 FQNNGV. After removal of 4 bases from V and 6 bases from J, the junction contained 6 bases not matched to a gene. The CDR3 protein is CASSSIAGGFNEQFF. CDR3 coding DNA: TGTGCCAGCAGCTCGATAGCGGGAGGTTTCAATGAGCAGTTCTTC.

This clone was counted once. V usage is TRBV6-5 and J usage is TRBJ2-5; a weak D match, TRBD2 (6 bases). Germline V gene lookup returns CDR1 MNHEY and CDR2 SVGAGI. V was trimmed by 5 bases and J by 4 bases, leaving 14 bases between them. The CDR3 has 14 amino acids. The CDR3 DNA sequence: TGTGCCAGCAGTCTCGACGGGAGAGCAGAGACCCAGTACTTC. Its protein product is CASSLDGRAETQYF.

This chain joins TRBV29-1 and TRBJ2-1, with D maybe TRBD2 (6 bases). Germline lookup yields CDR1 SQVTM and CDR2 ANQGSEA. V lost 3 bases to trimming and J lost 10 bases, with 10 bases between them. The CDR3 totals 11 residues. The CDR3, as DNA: TGCAGCGTTGATTCTCTAGCGGAGCAGTTCTTC. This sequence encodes CSVDSLAEQFF.

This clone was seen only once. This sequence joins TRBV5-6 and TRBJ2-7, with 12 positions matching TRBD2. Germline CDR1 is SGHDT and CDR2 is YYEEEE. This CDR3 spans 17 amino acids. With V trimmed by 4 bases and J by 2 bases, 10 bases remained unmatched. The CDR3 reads CASSELAGGNRAYEQYF. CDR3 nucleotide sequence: TGTGCCAGCAGCGAACTAGCGGGGGGCAATAGGGCCTACGAGCAGTACTTC.

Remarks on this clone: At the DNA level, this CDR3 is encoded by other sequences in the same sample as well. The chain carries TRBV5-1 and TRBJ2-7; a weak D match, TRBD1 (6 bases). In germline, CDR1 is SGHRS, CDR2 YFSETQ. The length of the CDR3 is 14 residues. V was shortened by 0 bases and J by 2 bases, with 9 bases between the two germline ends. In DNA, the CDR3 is TGCGCCAGCAGCTTGGCCGGACAGACCTACGAGCAGTACTTC. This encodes CASSLAGQTYEQYF.

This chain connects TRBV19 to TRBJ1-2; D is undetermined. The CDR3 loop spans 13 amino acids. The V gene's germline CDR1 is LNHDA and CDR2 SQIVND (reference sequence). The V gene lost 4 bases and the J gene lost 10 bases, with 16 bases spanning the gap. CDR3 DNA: TGTGCCAGTAGTACCCCCGAAAAACAAATCTACACCTTC. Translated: CASSTPEKQIYTF.

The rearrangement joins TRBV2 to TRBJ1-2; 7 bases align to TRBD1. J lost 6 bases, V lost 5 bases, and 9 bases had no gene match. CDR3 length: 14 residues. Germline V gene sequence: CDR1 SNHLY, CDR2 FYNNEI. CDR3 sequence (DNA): TGTGCCAGCAGTATTCGACAGGGAGGCGATGGCTACACCTTC. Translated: CASSIRQGGDGYTF.

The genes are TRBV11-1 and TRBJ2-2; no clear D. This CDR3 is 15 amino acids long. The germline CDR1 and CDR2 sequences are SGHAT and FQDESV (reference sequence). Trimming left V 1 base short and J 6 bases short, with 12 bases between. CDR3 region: CASSLGGGIAGELFF. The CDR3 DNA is TGTGCCAGCAGCTTAGGGGGTGGTATTGCCGGGGAGCTGTTTTTT.

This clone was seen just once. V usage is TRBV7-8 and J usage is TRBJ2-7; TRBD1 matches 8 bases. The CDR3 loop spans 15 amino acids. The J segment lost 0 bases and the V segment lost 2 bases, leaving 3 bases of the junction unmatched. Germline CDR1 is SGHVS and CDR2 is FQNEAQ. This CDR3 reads CASSLFGQGSYEQYF. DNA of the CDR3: TGTGCCAGCAGCTTATTTGGACAGGGCTCCTACGAGCAGTACTTC.

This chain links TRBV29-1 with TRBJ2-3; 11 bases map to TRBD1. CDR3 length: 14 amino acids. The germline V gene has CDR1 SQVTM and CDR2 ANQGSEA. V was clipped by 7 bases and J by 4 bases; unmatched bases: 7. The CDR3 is CSGRWDRGADTQYF. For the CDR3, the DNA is TGCAGCGGGCGATGGGACAGGGGGGCAGATACGCAGTATTTT.

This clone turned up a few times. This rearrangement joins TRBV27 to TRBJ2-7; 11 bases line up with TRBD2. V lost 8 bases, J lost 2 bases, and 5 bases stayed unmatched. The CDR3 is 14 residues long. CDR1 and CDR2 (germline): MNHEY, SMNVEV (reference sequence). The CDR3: CASHRLAGTYEQYF. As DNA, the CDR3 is TGTGCCAGCCATCGACTAGCGGGGACCTACGAGCAGTACTTC.

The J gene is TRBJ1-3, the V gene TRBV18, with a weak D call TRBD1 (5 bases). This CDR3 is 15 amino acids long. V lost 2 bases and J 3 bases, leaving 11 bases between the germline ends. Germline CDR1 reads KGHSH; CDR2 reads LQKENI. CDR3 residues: CASSPTRGNGNTIYF. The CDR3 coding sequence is TGTGCCAGCTCACCAACACGGGGGAATGGAAACACCATATATTTT.

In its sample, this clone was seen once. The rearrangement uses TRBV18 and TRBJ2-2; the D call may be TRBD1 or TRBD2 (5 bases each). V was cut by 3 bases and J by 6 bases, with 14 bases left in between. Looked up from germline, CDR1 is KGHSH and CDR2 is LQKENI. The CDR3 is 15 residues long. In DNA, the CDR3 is TGTGCCAGCTCACCGGGGACCATAGTAGCCGGGGAGCTGTTTTTT. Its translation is CASSPGTIVAGELFF.